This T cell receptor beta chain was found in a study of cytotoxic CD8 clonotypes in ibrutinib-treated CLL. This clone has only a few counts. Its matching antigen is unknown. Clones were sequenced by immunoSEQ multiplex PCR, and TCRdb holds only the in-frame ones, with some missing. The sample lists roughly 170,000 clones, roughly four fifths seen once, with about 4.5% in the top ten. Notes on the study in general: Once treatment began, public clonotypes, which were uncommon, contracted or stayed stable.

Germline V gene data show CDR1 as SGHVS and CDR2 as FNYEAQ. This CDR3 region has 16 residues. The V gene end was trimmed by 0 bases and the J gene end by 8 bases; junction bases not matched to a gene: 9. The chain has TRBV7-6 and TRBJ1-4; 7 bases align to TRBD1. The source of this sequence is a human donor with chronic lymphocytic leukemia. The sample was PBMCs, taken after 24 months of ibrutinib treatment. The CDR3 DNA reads TGTGCCAGCAGCTTAGCGCTCAGGGGGGGGTTCGAAAAACTGTTTTTT. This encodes CASSLALRGGFEKLFF.